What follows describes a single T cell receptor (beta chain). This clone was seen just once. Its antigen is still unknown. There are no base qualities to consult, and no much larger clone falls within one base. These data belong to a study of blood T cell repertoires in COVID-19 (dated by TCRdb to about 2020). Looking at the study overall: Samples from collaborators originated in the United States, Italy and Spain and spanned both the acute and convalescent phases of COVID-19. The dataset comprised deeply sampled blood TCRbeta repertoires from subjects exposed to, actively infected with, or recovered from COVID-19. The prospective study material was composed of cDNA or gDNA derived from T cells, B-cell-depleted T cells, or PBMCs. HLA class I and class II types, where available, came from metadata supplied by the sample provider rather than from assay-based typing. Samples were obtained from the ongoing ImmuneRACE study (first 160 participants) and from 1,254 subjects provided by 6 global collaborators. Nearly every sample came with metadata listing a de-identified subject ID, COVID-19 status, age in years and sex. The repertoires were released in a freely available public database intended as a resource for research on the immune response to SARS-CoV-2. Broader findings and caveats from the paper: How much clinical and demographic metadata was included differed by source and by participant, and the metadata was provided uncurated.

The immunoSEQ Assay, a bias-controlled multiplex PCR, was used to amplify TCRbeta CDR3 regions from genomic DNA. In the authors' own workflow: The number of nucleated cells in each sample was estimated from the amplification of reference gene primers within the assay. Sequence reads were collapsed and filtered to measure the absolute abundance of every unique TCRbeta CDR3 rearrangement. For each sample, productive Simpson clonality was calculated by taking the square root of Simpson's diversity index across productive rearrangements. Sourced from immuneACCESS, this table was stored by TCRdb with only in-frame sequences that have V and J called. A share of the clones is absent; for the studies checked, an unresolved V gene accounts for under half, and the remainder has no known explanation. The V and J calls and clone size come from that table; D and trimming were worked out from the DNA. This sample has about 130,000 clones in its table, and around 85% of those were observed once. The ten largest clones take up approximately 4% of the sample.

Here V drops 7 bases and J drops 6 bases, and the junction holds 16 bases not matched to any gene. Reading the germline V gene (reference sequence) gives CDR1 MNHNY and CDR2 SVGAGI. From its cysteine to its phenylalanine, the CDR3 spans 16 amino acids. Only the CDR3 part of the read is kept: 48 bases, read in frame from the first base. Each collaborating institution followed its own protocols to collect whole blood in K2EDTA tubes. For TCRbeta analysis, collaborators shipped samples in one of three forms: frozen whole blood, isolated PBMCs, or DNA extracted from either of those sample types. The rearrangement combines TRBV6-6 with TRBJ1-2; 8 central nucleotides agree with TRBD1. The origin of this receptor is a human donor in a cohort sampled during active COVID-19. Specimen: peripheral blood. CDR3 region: CASMTGAIMAFNGYTF. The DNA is TGTGCCAGCATGACAGGGGCGATTATGGCCTTTAATGGCTACACCTTC.